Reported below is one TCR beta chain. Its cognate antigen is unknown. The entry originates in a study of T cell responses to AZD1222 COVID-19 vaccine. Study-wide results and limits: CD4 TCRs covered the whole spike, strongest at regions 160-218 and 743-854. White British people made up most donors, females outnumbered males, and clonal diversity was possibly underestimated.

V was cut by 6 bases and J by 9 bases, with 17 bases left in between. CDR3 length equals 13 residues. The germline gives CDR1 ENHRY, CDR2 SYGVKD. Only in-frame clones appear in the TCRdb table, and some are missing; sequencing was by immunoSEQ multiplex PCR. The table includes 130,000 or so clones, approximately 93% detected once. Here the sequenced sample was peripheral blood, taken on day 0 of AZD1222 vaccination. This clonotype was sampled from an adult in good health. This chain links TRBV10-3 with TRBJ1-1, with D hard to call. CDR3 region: CAIRKDRDSQAFF. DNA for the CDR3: TGTGCCATCAGGAAAGACCGGGATAGTCAAGCTTTCTTT.